One and the same sample provided the 29 T cell receptor beta chains below, sequenced in a study of blood T cell repertoires in COVID-19. Sequencing was performed with immunoSEQ multiplex PCR; in TCRdb, only in-frame clones are kept and a portion is missing. The sample yields roughly 150,000 clones, 82% seen once. Sequenced material: peripheral blood. Receptors originate from a woman older than 75 with active or convalescent COVID-19.

This chain joins TRBV30 and TRBJ2-7, with D possibly TRBD2 on 6 matching bases. This CDR3 spans 12 amino acids. V was pared by 3 bases and J by 4 bases, with 10 bases between. Looked up from germline, CDR1 is GTSNPN and CDR2 is SVGIG (reference sequence). The CDR3 is CAWSATRYEQYF. DNA of the CDR3: TGTGCCTGGAGCGCGACTAGATACGAGCAGTACTTC.

The V and J genes are TRBV28 and TRBJ2-4, with TRBD1 as a possible D gene (7 bases). Trimming stripped 2 bases from V and 0 bases from J, with 26 bases between. This CDR3 contains 21 residues. CDR1 and CDR2 from the germline V gene are MDHEN and SYDVKM. The CDR3 bases are TGTGCCAGCAGTTTAACGTTTTCCCTCCAGGGGGGACAGTTAGCCAAAAACATTCAGTACTTC. Its translation: CASSLTFSLQGGQLAKNIQYF.

This clone was recorded only once. Lacking the conserved final phenylalanine or tryptophan, this CDR3 likely reflects a read error. It is unclear where the CDR3 begins or ends on the DNA, so no DNA is shown, and the CDR3 is as TCRdb lists it. The CDR3 sequence: CATRSNTKPGQGQIL. The genes are TRBV6-5 and TRBJ1-1; the listed D gene, TRBD1, was not tested against the DNA. The CDR3 numbers 15 amino acids, ends counted. Looked up from germline, CDR1 is MNHEY and CDR2 is SVGAGI.

This clone has only a few counts. V gene TRBV14 combines with J gene TRBJ1-6, with 7 bases fitting TRBD1. The CDR3 is 16 residues long. V gave up 4 bases and J gave up 6 bases; unmatched junction bases: 9. Germline V gene data show CDR1 as SGHDN and CDR2 as FVKESK. CDR3 protein: CASSPIGTESNSPLHF. CDR3 nucleotides: TGTGCCAGCAGCCCAATCGGGACAGAGAGTAATTCACCCCTCCACTTT.

V is TRBV7-9 and J is TRBJ1-1; 7 bases align to TRBD1. CDR1 is SEHNR and CDR2 is FQNEAQ in the germline V gene (reference sequence). The CDR3 has 14 residues. The junction had 1 base not matched to a gene; V was cut back by 3 bases and J by 0 bases. This CDR3 is CASSFRGLNTEAFF. The CDR3 nucleotides are TGTGCCAGCAGCTTTAGGGGGCTGAACACTGAAGCTTTCTTT.

This clone was observed once. This chain joins TRBV21-1 and TRBJ2-7; TRBD2, as called in the table, went unchecked against the DNA. TRBV21-1 is assigned pseudogene status. The length of the CDR3 is 20 residues. CDR3 coding DNA: TGTGCCAGCAGCACTTATTCCGGGACTAGCGGGTCTGTTGCCTCCTACGAGCAGTACTTC. Residues: CASSTYSGTSGSVASYEQYF.

The gene calls are TRBV7-9 and TRBJ1-6; 9 bases line up with TRBD1. This CDR3 is built from 16 residues. V was clipped by 1 base and J by 8 bases; unmatched bases: 6. In germline, CDR1 is SEHNR, CDR2 FQNEAQ (reference sequence). The CDR3 bases are TGTGCCAGCAGCTTAGGGTTCACAGGGGGCGATTCACCCCTCCACTTT. Its protein product is CASSLGFTGGDSPLHF. The full variable domain, rest sourced from reference TRBV7-9 and TRBJ1-6, is DTGVSQNPRHKITKRGQNVTFRCDPISEHNRLYWYRQTLGQGPEFLTYFQNEAQLEKSRLLSDRFSAERPKGSFSTLEIQRTEQGDSAMYLCASSLGFTGGDSPLHFGNGTRLTVT.

This chain links TRBV5-1 with TRBJ2-3, with 8 bases that match TRBD1. Trimming removed 0 bases from V and 2 bases from J; junction bases left unmatched: 2. The germline V gene has CDR1 SGHRS and CDR2 YFSETQ. There are 15 residues in the CDR3. As DNA, the CDR3 is TGCGCCAGCAGCTTGGGGACAGGGCCCACAGATACGCAGTATTTT. It is translated as CASSLGTGPTDTQYF.

This clone has just a few counts. The chain has TRBV5-1 and TRBJ2-3, with 8 nucleotides matching TRBD1. The CDR3 sequence is 18 residues long. Germline V CDR1 and CDR2: SGHRS, YFSETQ. V lost 7 bases to trimming and J lost 5 bases; unmatched junction nucleotides: 21. As DNA, the CDR3 is TGCGCCAGCGCAAGAGGTTCGACAGGGGACATTGCAGGAGATACGCAGTATTTT. Translated: CASARGSTGDIAGDTQYF.

The chain links TRBV24-1 to TRBJ2-1; D is perhaps TRBD1 (5 bases). The CDR3 has 15 amino acids. Germline CDR1 is KGHDR and CDR2 is SFDVKD. V lost 4 bases to trimming and J lost 3 bases, with 12 bases between them. Written as DNA, the CDR3 is TGTGCCACCAGTGACCCCGCCAGGGACTACAATGAGCAGTTCTTC. It translates to CATSDPARDYNEQFF.

CDR3 bases: TGTGCCAGCAGTTTTTGGCCGGGGGGGACTAGCGGAGAGGCTAGCACAGATACGCAGTATTTT. It translates to CASSFWPGGTSGEASTDTQYF. V and J are TRBV28 and TRBJ2-3; 11 nucleotides align to TRBD2. V was pared by 3 bases and J by 0 bases, with 17 bases of the junction left unmatched. The CDR3 covers 21 residues. Germline V gene lookup returns CDR1 MDHEN and CDR2 SYDVKM.

On this clone itself: The identical CDR3 is also encoded by other nucleotide sequences in the sample. The chain couples TRBV19 to TRBJ1-2; D unresolved. The V end lost 2 bases, the J end lost 8 bases, and 9 bases lay between the germline ends. Germline values: CDR1 LNHDA, CDR2 SQIVND (reference sequence). The CDR3 spans 12 residues. In DNA form, the CDR3 reads TGTGCCAGTAGTATACGGGGTGGCGGCTACACCTTC. Its protein is CASSIRGGGYTF.

The rearrangement uses TRBV12-3 or TRBV12-4 and TRBJ1-2; D is undetermined. The V and J ends lost 3 bases and 2 bases respectively, with 4 bases between them. The CDR3 consists of 12 residues. CDR3 sequence (DNA): TGTGCCAGCAGTTTTAGAAACTATGGCTACACCTTC. Residues: CASSFRNYGYTF.

The CDR3 protein is CASSPGTRVPTGNIQYF. CDR3 DNA: TGTGCCAGCAGCCCCGGGACTAGGGTTCCTACGGGAAACATTCAGTACTTC. The chain combines TRBV11-2 with TRBJ2-4; 8 bases fit TRBD2. The CDR3 has 17 residues. J gave up 6 bases and V 5 bases, and 15 bases lay outside the gene matches. The germline gives CDR1 SGHAT, CDR2 FQNNGV. Full variable domain (missing parts from reference TRBV11-2 and TRBJ2-4): EAGVAQSPRYKIIEKRQSVAFWCNPISGHATLYWYQQILGQGPKLLIQFQNNGVVDDSQLPKDRFSAERLKGVDSTLKIQPAKLEDSAVYLCASSPGTRVPTGNIQYFGAGTRLSVL.

The chain couples TRBV21-1 to TRBJ2-3; the table calls TRBD2, which could not be checked here. TRBV21-1 is labeled a pseudogene. This CDR3 is 12 amino acids long. The CDR3 coding sequence is TGTGCCAGCACCAATAACACAGATACGCAGTATTTT. Translated: CASTNNTDTQYF.

The chain joins TRBV5-1 to TRBJ2-7; 7 bases are shared with TRBD1. Unmatched junction bases numbered 10, after V lost 4 bases and J lost 6 bases. CDR1 is SGHRS, CDR2 YFSETQ, per germline. The CDR3 is 14 residues long. The CDR3 loop reads CASSKGQQRGEQYF. The CDR3 bases are TGCGCCAGCAGCAAGGGACAGCAGAGGGGCGAGCAGTACTTC.

The V and J genes are TRBV19 and TRBJ2-1, with 7 bases matching TRBD1. Germline CDR1 is LNHDA and CDR2 is SQIVND (reference sequence). The V segment lost 5 bases and the J segment 11 bases; nucleotides outside the gene matches: 6. The CDR3 has 12 amino acids. The CDR3 protein is CASSPDRVKQFF. CDR3 coding DNA: TGTGCCAGTAGTCCCGACAGGGTGAAGCAGTTCTTC.

This chain uses TRBV24-1 with TRBJ1-5; D not certain. This CDR3 has 14 residues. CDR1 KGHDR and CDR2 SFDVKD come from the germline V gene. Trimming took off 4 bases at V and 7 bases at J, with 13 bases between the two ends. CDR3 residues: CATSEGYPGQPQHF. The DNA of the CDR3 is TGTGCCACCAGTGAAGGGTACCCGGGGCAGCCCCAGCATTTT.

The chain links TRBV11-2 to TRBJ2-1; the D gene is possibly TRBD2 (5 bases). Per germline, CDR1 SGHAT and CDR2 FQNNGV. The CDR3 runs to 12 residues. V was trimmed by 8 bases and J by 2 bases, leaving 7 bases between them. CDR3 in amino acids: CASGLAYNEQFF. The CDR3 nucleotides are TGTGCCAGCGGACTCGCCTACAATGAGCAGTTCTTC.

The V call is TRBV5-1, the J call TRBJ1-2, with 7 bases aligning to TRBD1. V trimming: 3 bases; J trimming: 4 bases; junction bases outside the gene matches: 3. The CDR3 has 13 amino acids. CDR1 is SGHRS, CDR2 YFSETQ, per germline. The CDR3 DNA follows: TGCGCCAGCAGCTGGGGGACAGCCTATGGCTACACCTTC. This encodes CASSWGTAYGYTF. The full variable domain, its missing parts supplied by reference TRBV5-1 and TRBJ1-2, is KAGVTQTPRYLIKTRGQQVTLSCSPISGHRSVSWYQQTPGQGLQFLFEYFSETQRNKGNFPGRFSGRQFSNSRSEMNVSTLELGDSALYLCASSWGTAYGYTFGSGTRLTVV.

This clone was found a few times. The rearrangement links TRBV4-1 to TRBJ1-6; D is perhaps TRBD1 (6 bases). Trimming pared 1 base from V and 6 bases from J, leaving 13 bases between. Germline CDR1 is MGHRA and CDR2 is YSYEKL. The CDR3 spans 16 residues. The CDR3 is CASSQGTETFNSPLHF. The CDR3, as DNA: TGCGCCAGCAGCCAAGGGACAGAAACTTTTAATTCACCCCTCCACTTT.

This clone was detected a few times. The rearrangement links TRBV27 to TRBJ1-4, with TRBD1 matching 7 bases. The CDR3 length is 14 residues. Germline CDR1 is MNHEY and CDR2 is SMNVEV (reference sequence). V shed 3 bases, J shed 7 bases, and the junction held 5 bases outside the gene matches. For the CDR3, the DNA is TGTGCCAGCAGTTTCGAGGGGGCAGGTGAAAAACTGTTTTTT. Protein sequence: CASSFEGAGEKLFF. The complete variable domain, with remaining parts taken from reference TRBV27 and TRBJ1-4, reads EAQVTQNPRYLITVTGKKLTVTCSQNMNHEYMSWYRQDPGLGLRQIYYSMNVEVTDKGDVPEGYKVSRKEKRNFPLILESPSPNQTSLYFCASSFEGAGEKLFFGSGTQLSVL.

This sequence joins TRBV2 and TRBJ2-3; 13 bases fit TRBD2. Germline CDR1 and CDR2: SNHLY and FYNNEI. With 6 bases clipped from V and 2 bases from J, the junction kept 8 bases outside the gene matches. The length of the CDR3 is 17 residues. CDR3 bases: TGTGCCAGCAGAGGACCGGGACTAGCGGGAAACACAGATACGCAGTATTTT. This gives the protein CASRGPGLAGNTDTQYF.

The J gene is TRBJ2-1, the V gene TRBV15; 9 nucleotides align to TRBD1. The CDR3 has 14 residues. Germline V CDR1 and CDR2: LNHNV, YYDKDF (reference sequence). The trim removed 6 bases at V and 6 bases at J, leaving 6 bases unmatched. Written as DNA, the CDR3 is TGTGCCACCAGTGTGGACAGGGGCTTCAATGAGCAGTTCTTC. Its translation is CATSVDRGFNEQFF.

V is TRBV30 and J is TRBJ1-6; a possible D gene is TRBD1 (5 bases). There are 15 residues in the CDR3. CDR1 is GTSNPN, CDR2 SVGIG, per germline (reference sequence). V was pared by 1 base and J by 2 bases, with 9 bases between. The CDR3 loop is CAWSAGNAYNSPLHF. DNA of the CDR3: TGTGCCTGGAGTGCAGGGAACGCCTATAATTCACCCCTCCACTTT.

The rearrangement links TRBV5-1 to TRBJ1-1; D gene ambiguous. Germline assignment: CDR1 SGHRS and CDR2 YFSETQ. This CDR3 contains 17 residues. The V and J ends lost 0 bases and 1 base respectively, with 16 bases between them. The CDR3 nucleotides are TGCGCCAGCAGCTTGGGAGACATTGGTGCTTGGAACACTGAAGCTTTCTTT. It codes for CASSLGDIGAWNTEAFF.

The chain's CDR3 is CASSTSGRSYEQYF. Here the CDR3 DNA reads TGTGCCAGCAGTACTAGCGGGAGGTCCTACGAGCAGTACTTC. The chain recombines TRBV6-5 with TRBJ2-7; 12 nucleotides match TRBD2. The CDR3 is made up of 14 amino acids. Germline CDR1 and CDR2: MNHEY and SVGAGI. The V segment lost 5 bases and the J segment 1 base; nucleotides outside the gene matches: 0.

This chain joins TRBV5-4 and TRBJ1-6; D perhaps matches TRBD1 (6 bases). Trimming stripped 8 bases from V and 7 bases from J, with 19 bases between. The germline V gene has CDR1 SGHNT and CDR2 YYREEE (reference sequence). The length of the CDR3 is 15 residues. For the CDR3, the DNA is TGTGCCAGTACGCCCCAGGGACATCGGAATTCACCCCTCCACTTT. Protein product: CASTPQGHRNSPLHF.

This clone has just one count. The V call is TRBV19, the J call TRBJ2-1; TRBD2 matches 10 bases. Germline CDR1 and CDR2: LNHDA and SQIVND (reference sequence). The CDR3 sequence is 15 residues long. The J segment lost 3 bases and the V segment lost 7 bases, leaving 6 bases of the junction unmatched. The CDR3 region is CASTLKREGYNEQFF. For the CDR3, the DNA is TGTGCCAGTACTCTAAAGCGGGAGGGCTACAATGAGCAGTTCTTC.